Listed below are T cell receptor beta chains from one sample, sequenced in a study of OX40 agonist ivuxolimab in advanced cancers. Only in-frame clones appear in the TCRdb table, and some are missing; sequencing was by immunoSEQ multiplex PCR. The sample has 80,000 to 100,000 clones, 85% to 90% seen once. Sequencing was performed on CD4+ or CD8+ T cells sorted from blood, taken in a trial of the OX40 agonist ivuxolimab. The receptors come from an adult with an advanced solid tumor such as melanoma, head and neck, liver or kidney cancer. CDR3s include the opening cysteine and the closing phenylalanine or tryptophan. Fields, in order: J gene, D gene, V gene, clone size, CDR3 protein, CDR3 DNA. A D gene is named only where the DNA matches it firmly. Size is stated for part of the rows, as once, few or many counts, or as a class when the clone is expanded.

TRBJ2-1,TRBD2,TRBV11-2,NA,CASSTQSSGGANEQFF,TGTGCCAGCAGCACCCAGTCTAGCGGGGGGGCCAATGAGCAGTTCTTC
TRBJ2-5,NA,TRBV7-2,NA,CASSLFSKETQYF,TGTGCCAGCAGCTTATTCAGCAAAGAGACCCAGTACTTC
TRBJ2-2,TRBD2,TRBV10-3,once,CAISDFAGGNTGELFF,TGTGCCATCAGTGACTTTGCGGGGGGGAACACCGGGGAGCTGTTTTTT
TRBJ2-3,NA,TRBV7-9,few,CASSLALSPDTQYF,TGTGCCAGCAGCTTAGCGCTATCCCCAGATACGCAGTATTTT
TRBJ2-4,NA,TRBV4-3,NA,CASSQGVLAKNIQYF,TGCGCCAGCAGCCAAGGAGTCCTAGCCAAAAACATTCAGTACTTC
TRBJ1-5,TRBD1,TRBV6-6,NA,CASSYPQGRDNQPQHF,TGTGCCAGCAGTTATCCACAGGGGAGAGACAATCAGCCCCAGCATTTT
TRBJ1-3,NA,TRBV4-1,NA,CASSQVGERRNTIYF,TGCGCCAGCAGCCAAGTGGGGGAGAGGAGAAACACCATATATTTT
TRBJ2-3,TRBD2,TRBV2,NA,CASSEAQPLAVTDTQYF,TGTGCCAGCAGTGAAGCCCAACCGCTAGCGGTCACAGATACGCAGTATTTT
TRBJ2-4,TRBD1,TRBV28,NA,CASRSQGEAKNIQYF,TGTGCCAGCAGATCTCAGGGGGAAGCCAAAAACATTCAGTACTTC
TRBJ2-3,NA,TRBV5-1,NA,CASTRRGWGTDTQYF,TGCGCCAGCACCAGGAGGGGTTGGGGCACAGATACGCAGTATTTT
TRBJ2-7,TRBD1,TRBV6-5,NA,CASSPGTGLTYEQYF,TGTGCCAGCAGTCCCGGGACAGGGCTGACCTACGAGCAGTACTTC
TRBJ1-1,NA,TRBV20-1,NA,CSTGFGGSFF,TGCAGTACAGGGTTTGGGGGGAGCTTCTTT
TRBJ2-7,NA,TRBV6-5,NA,CTSKRNAPYEQYF,TGTACCAGCAAACGAAATGCCCCCTACGAGCAGTACTTC
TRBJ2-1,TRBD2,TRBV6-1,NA,CASSVSRIVAGGWNEQFF,TGTGCCAGCAGTGTCTCTCGTATAGTGGCGGGGGGTTGGAATGAGCAGTTCTTC
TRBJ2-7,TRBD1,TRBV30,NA,CACVYRDRVYEQYF,TGTGCCTGCGTTTACCGGGACAGGGTGTACGAGCAGTACTTC
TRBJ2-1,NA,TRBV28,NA,CASRNAGTRDNEQFF,TGTGCCAGCAGGAATGCCGGGACGCGGGACAATGAGCAGTTCTTC
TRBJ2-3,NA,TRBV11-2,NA,CASTGLADTQYF,TGTGCCAGCACCGGACTGGCAGATACGCAGTATTTT
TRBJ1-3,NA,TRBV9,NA,CASSVQGQGGNTIYF,TGTGCCAGCAGCGTGCAGGGCCAGGGAGGAAACACCATATATTTT
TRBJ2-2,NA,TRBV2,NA,CATRAGASREGELFF,TGTGCCACCAGGGCGGGGGCCTCACGGGAGGGGGAGCTGTTTTTT